This TCR beta chain was identified in a study of blood T cells in healthy people across ages. A sample-barcoded 5' primer and a J-beta primer mix were used in a second PCR of roughly 6 to 11 cycles. TCRdb ran MiXCR on the 5' RACE reads and lists one entry per CDR3 protein. The table shows just over 800,000 distinct CDR3 sequences, with approximately 65% occurring only once. V was trimmed by 1 base and J by 0 bases, leaving 9 bases between them. Germline assignment: CDR1 GTSNPN and CDR2 SVGIG (reference sequence). This CDR3 is built from 14 residues. Sequenced input: blood. The clonotype originates from a man under 40 in good health. This chain links TRBV30 with TRBJ1-1, with unresolved D. CDR3 bases: TGTGCCTGGAGTGGTCCACCCATGAACACTGAAGCTTTCTTT. Translated, it gives CAWSGPPMNTEAFF.